This TCR beta chain was identified in a study of blood T cells in healthy people across ages. Study overall: Per two T cells, about one barcoded beta molecule was captured through template switching. Study-wide points: It was not known whether donors were CMV positive (a possible confounder of expanded clonotype changes). Strong correlation linked observed beta diversity and percent naive T cells.

A second about 7 to 11 cycle PCR used barcoded and J-beta primers. TCRdb called the 5' RACE reads again in MiXCR, with one record for every CDR3 protein. The table includes over 1,200,000 distinct CDR3 sequences, almost 60% detected once. The CDR3 is 17 residues long. V dropped 0 bases and J dropped 7 bases, with 18 bases sitting between them. Germline V gives CDR1 MNHEY, CDR2 SVGEGT. With regard to this clonotype: Its antigen is undetermined.

The source is a young man in good health. Sequencing was done on a sample of blood. The chain is built from TRBV6-2 or TRBV6-3 and TRBJ2-2; D possibly matches TRBD1 or TRBD2 (5 bases each). This CDR3 is CASSYSPWAGTGGELFF. The CDR3 nucleotides read TGTGCCAGCAGTTACTCCCCGTGGGCCGGGACCGGCGGGGAGCTGTTTTTT.